The rows below give T cell receptor beta chains drawn from one sample of a study of T cells in Graves' hyperthyroidism and ophthalmopathy. Via MiXCR, TCRdb re-called the multiplex PCR reads, giving one row per CDR3 protein. The table records 450,000 to 650,000 distinct CDR3 sequences, 15% to 20% of them present only once. Sequenced sample: blood. The receptors were sampled from a woman under 30 with Graves' ophthalmopathy. CDR3s include the opening cysteine and the closing phenylalanine or tryptophan. The D gene is left open where the match is weak. Clone size is shown for a subset of rows, as once, few, many or a class of expanded clone.

TRBD2	TRBV6-4	many	TRBJ2-3	TGTGCCAGCAGTGAAGCGGGGGGCACAGATACGCAGTATTTT	CASSEAGGTDTQYF
.	TRBV12-3/TRBV12-4	many	TRBJ1-2	TGTGCCAGCAGCCAAGGGGTGAGAGGCTACACCTTC	CASSQGVRGYTF
TRBD2	TRBV6-1	many	TRBJ2-1	TGTGCCAGCAACTCAGGGACTAGCGGGTACAATGAGCAGTTCTTC	CASNSGTSGYNEQFF
TRBD2	TRBV28	few	TRBJ2-1	TGTGCCAGCAGCGGACTAGCGGGTCGGGATGAGCAGTTCTTC	CASSGLAGRDEQFF
TRBD1	TRBV2	many	TRBJ2-1	TGTGCCAGCAGCTCCCAGGGGGCAGGGGATGAGCAGTTCTTC	CASSSQGAGDEQFF
TRBD2	TRBV20-1	.	TRBJ2-5	TGCAGTGCAACCCGACTAGCGGGGGGGCAAGAGACCCAGTACTTC	CSATRLAGGQETQYF
.	TRBV13	.	TRBJ2-2	TGTGCCAGCAGCTTAATAACGAGCACCGGGGAGCTGTTTTTT	CASSLITSTGELFF
.	TRBV30	.	TRBJ1-3	TGTGCCTGGAGACAGGGTGCTGGAAACACCATATATTTT	CAWRQGAGNTIYF
TRBD1	TRBV29-1	.	TRBJ1-1	TGCAGCGTCGCCGAACAGGGGGCGAGTACTGAAGCTTTCTTT	CSVAEQGASTEAFF
.	TRBV2	few	TRBJ2-2	TGTACCAGCAGTGACACCGGGGAGCTGTTTTTT	CTSSDTGELFF
.	TRBV12-5	.	TRBJ1-1	TGTGCTAGTGGTTTGGTCGGGCTGAACACTGAAGCTTTCTTT	CASGLVGLNTEAFF
.	TRBV20-1	.	TRBJ2-7	TGCAGTGCTAGAGATCAAGGGGCAGGGAGCTCCTACGAGCAGTACTTC	CSARDQGAGSSYEQYF
.	TRBV6-1	.	TRBJ2-2	TGTGCCAGCAGTCCCGTTGGGGGGCTGACCGGGGAGCTGTTTTTT	CASSPVGGLTGELFF
TRBD1	TRBV7-9	.	TRBJ2-5	TGTGCCAGCAGCACCACAGGGGAAGAGACCCAGTACTTC	CASSTTGEETQYF
.	TRBV6-1	.	TRBJ1-2	TGTGCCAGCAGTGATATGAACTATGGCTACACCTTC	CASSDMNYGYTF
TRBD1	TRBV9	.	TRBJ2-6	TGTGCCAGCAGCGTCGAGACAGGGGTCGGGGCCAACGTCCTGACTTTC	CASSVETGVGANVLTF
.	TRBV30	many	TRBJ2-5	TGTGCCTGGAGTGTTAAAGGGGGAGGGGAGACCCAGTACTTC	CAWSVKGGGETQYF
TRBD1	TRBV28	.	TRBJ2-5	TGTGCCAGCGCCAGGGGGCAAGAGACCCAGTACTTC	CASARGQETQYF
TRBD2	TRBV5-8	many	TRBJ2-5	TGTGCCAGCAGCTTTTGGAGGGAGGGGCAAGAGACCCAGTACTTC	CASSFWREGQETQYF
.	TRBV12-5	.	TRBJ1-2	TGTGCTAGTGGTTTCGGGGGCCCGTATGGCTACACCTTC	CASGFGGPYGYTF
.	TRBV27	.	TRBJ1-1	TGTGCCAGCAGTTTATCGCGAAGGGGGTTGAACACTGAAGCTTTCTTT	CASSLSRRGLNTEAFF
.	TRBV19	.	TRBJ2-6	TGTGCCAGTACTCCCAACTCTGGGGCCAACGTCCTGACTTTC	CASTPNSGANVLTF
TRBD1	TRBV9	.	TRBJ2-7	TGTGCCAGCAGCCACACAGGGGGCCTTGCCTACGAGCAGTACTTC	CASSHTGGLAYEQYF
TRBD1	TRBV14	.	TRBJ1-2	TGTGCCAGCAGCCAACTGACAGGGCTGCCGGGCTATGGCTACACCTTC	CASSQLTGLPGYGYTF
TRBD1	TRBV7-6	.	TRBJ2-2	TGTGCCAGCAGCTTAGTTCCGGTGACAGGGGCGAACACCGGGGAGCTGTTTTTT	CASSLVPVTGANTGELFF
.	TRBV30	many	TRBJ1-1	TGTGCCTGGACCACATTTACTGAAGCTTTCTTT	CAWTTFTEAFF
.	TRBV18	few	TRBJ2-1	TGTGCCAGCTCACCACCGGGCGGATCCTACAATGAGCGGTTCTTC	CASSPPGGSYNERFF
TRBD2	TRBV5-1	many	TRBJ2-4	TGCGCCAGCAGCTTGGATCCTAGCGGGAGGGCCGCGACCAAAAACATTCAGTACTTC	CASSLDPSGRAATKNIQYF
.	TRBV29-1	.	TRBJ2-2	TGCAGCGTAGCCCCAGACGGACGAACCGGGGAGCTGTTTTTT	CSVAPDGRTGELFF
.	TRBV5-5	many	TRBJ1-5	TGTGCCAGCAGCTTTGGGACTAGCAATCAGCCCCAGCATTTT	CASSFGTSNQPQHF
.	TRBV3-1	.	TRBJ2-7	TGTGCCACCCGGAACACAACATACGAGCAGTACTTC	CATRNTTYEQYF
.	TRBV12-3/TRBV12-4	many	TRBJ2-5	TGTGCCAGCAGTTTATACGGTTACGGGACCCAGTACTTC	CASSLYGYGTQYF
.	TRBV7-9	.	TRBJ1-2	TGTGCCAGCAGCTTAGGGGACGGCTACTACACCTTC	CASSLGDGYYTF
.	TRBV27	few	TRBJ2-7	TGTGCCAGCAGTATAGGGGCCACCCCCTACGAGCAGTACTTC	CASSIGATPYEQYF
.	TRBV11-3	few	TRBJ2-7	TGTGCCAGCAGATTAGGGCCAGGATACGAGCAGTACTTC	CASRLGPGYEQYF